The rows below give T cell receptor beta chains drawn from one sample of a study of blood T cell repertoires in COVID-19. Profiled with immunoSEQ multiplex PCR; TCRdb holds only in-frame clones, not every one. In the table there are fewer than 350,000 clones, more than 75% of which are singletons. The sequencing sample was made of PBMCs or T cells enriched from blood (not recorded which). The receptors shown here come from a woman aged 60 to 75 in a cohort exposed to, infected with or recovered from COVID-19 (not recorded which). Each CDR3 is given with its conserved first and last residue. The order of the fields is clone size, J gene, V gene, D gene, CDR3 protein, CDR3 DNA. The D gene is left open where the match is weak. Clone size is given for some rows only: seen once, a few or many times, or a class if the clone is expanded.

clone size: .; J gene: TRBJ2-1; V gene: TRBV9; D gene: TRBD2; CDR3 protein: CASSPSRGGSTYNEQFF; CDR3 DNA: TGTGCCAGCAGCCCCTCGAGGGGCGGGAGTACCTACAATGAGCAGTTCTTC
clone size: once; J gene: TRBJ2-1; V gene: TRBV29-1; D gene: .; CDR3 protein: CSGLATKQFF; CDR3 DNA: TGCAGCGGTCTAGCGACAAAGCAGTTCTTC
clone size: .; J gene: TRBJ2-5; V gene: TRBV3-1/TRBV3-2; D gene: .; CDR3 protein: CASSQDVNQETQYF; CDR3 DNA: TGTGCCAGCAGCCAAGATGTCAACCAAGAGACCCAGTACTTC
clone size: .; J gene: TRBJ2-3; V gene: TRBV5-4; D gene: .; CDR3 protein: CASSLGPQDTQYF; CDR3 DNA: TGTGCCAGCAGCTTGGGCCCCCAGGATACGCAGTATTTT
clone size: .; J gene: TRBJ2-7; V gene: TRBV2; D gene: .; CDR3 protein: CASRISSATYEQYF; CDR3 DNA: TGTGCCAGCAGAATATCTAGCGCAACCTACGAGCAGTACTTC
clone size: .; J gene: TRBJ1-5; V gene: TRBV19; D gene: .; CDR3 protein: CASSKMGLGNQPQHF; CDR3 DNA: TGTGCCAGTAGCAAGATGGGTCTAGGCAATCAGCCCCAGCATTTT
clone size: .; J gene: TRBJ1-1; V gene: TRBV29-1; D gene: TRBD1; CDR3 protein: CSVYGQATSGTEAFF; CDR3 DNA: TGCAGCGTTTATGGACAGGCCACATCGGGCACTGAAGCTTTCTTT
clone size: .; J gene: TRBJ2-7; V gene: TRBV6-2/TRBV6-3; D gene: .; CDR3 protein: CASSFRHLSSDEQYF; CDR3 DNA: TGTGCCAGCAGTTTCCGACACCTTTCTAGCGACGAGCAGTACTTC
clone size: .; J gene: TRBJ2-1; V gene: TRBV28; D gene: .; CDR3 protein: CASGIDAGEQFF; CDR3 DNA: TGTGCCAGCGGAATAGATGCGGGTGAGCAGTTCTTC
clone size: .; J gene: TRBJ2-2; V gene: TRBV20-1; D gene: .; CDR3 protein: CSHTPTGELFF; CDR3 DNA: TGCAGCCACACCCCCACCGGGGAGCTGTTTTTT
clone size: .; J gene: TRBJ2-2; V gene: TRBV28; D gene: TRBD2; CDR3 protein: CATSGGANTGELFF; CDR3 DNA: TGTGCTACAAGCGGGGGCGCGAACACCGGGGAGCTGTTTTTT